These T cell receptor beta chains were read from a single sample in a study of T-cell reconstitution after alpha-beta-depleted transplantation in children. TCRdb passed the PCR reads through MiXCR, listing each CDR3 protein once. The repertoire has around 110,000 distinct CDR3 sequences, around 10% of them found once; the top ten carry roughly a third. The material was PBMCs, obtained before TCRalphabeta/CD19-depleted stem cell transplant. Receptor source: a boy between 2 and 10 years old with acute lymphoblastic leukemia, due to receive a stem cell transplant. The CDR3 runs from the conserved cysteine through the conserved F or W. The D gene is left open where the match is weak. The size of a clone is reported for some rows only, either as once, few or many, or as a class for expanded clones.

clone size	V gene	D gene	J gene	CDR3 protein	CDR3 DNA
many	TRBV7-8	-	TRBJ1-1	CASSLGYRRENTEAFF	TGTGCCAGCAGCTTAGGTTATAGACGGGAGAACACTGAAGCTTTCTTT
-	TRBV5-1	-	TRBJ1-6	CASSLGGLTSSYNSPLHF	TGCGCCAGCAGCTTGGGGGGGTTAACCAGCTCCTATAATTCACCCCTCCACTTT
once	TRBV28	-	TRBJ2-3	CASSGEDTQYF	TGTGCCAGCAGTGGAGAGGATACGCAGTATTTT
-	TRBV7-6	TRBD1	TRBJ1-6	CASSYGQGNSPLHF	TGTGCCAGCAGTTATGGACAGGGTAATTCACCCCTCCACTTT
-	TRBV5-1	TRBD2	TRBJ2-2	CASSPDLAGVSGELFF	TGCGCCAGCAGTCCTGACCTAGCGGGAGTGTCCGGGGAGCTGTTTTTT
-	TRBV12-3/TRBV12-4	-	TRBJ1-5	CASSLGQLNQPQHF	TGTGCCAGCAGTTTAGGGCAGCTCAATCAGCCCCAGCATTTT
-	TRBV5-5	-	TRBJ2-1	CASSLRHMSSYNEQFF	TGTGCCAGCAGCTTGCGCCATATGAGCTCCTACAATGAGCAGTTCTTC
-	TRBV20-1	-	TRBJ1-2	CSAPETSWGNYGYTF	TGCAGTGCCCCAGAGACGTCCTGGGGGAACTATGGCTACACCTTC
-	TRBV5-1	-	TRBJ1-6	CASSLDSSYNSPFHF	TGCGCCAGCAGCTTGGACAGCTCCTATAATTCACCCTTCCACTTT
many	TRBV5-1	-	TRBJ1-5	CASSFTFGSNQPQHF	TGCGCCAGCAGCTTCACCTTTGGTAGCAATCAGCCCCAGCATTTT
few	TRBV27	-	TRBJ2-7	CASSASRASEQYF	TGTGCCAGCAGTGCTTCCAGGGCGAGCGAGCAGTACTTC
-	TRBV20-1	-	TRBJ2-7	CSARDWGEAFREQYF	TGCAGTGCTAGAGATTGGGGGGAGGCCTTTCGCGAGCAGTACTTC
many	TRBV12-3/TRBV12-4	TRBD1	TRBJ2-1	CASSFGDRRNNEQFF	TGTGCCAGCAGTTTTGGGGACAGGCGAAACAATGAGCAGTTCTTC
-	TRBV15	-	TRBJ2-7	CATSLIAGLGQYF	TGTGCCACCAGCCTAATCGCAGGGTTGGGGCAGTACTTC
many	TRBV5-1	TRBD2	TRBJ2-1	CASSLVQRGNEQFF	TGCGCCAGCAGCTTGGTCCAGCGGGGCAATGAGCAGTTCTTC
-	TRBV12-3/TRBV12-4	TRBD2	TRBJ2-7	CASSLEGLAAPTF	TGTGCCAGCAGTTTAGAAGGGCTAGCGGCGCCAACCTTC
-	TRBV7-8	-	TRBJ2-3	CASSFRTDTQYF	TGTGCCAGCAGCTTCCGGACGGATACGCAGTATTTT
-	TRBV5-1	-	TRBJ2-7	CASSLAGRGAYEQYF	TGCGCCAGCAGCTTGGCGGGCAGGGGCGCCTACGAGCAGTACTTC
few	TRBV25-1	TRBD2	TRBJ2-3	CASTLAGGADTQYF	TGTGCCAGCACCTTAGCGGGAGGGGCAGATACGCAGTATTTT
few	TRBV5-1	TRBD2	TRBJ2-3	CASSLWPSGEDGDTQYF	TGCGCCAGCAGCTTGTGGCCTAGCGGGGAGGATGGAGATACGCAGTATTTT
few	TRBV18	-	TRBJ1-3	CASSSDPSGNTIYF	TGTGCCAGCTCAAGCGATCCCTCTGGAAACACCATATATTTT
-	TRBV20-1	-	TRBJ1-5	CSAAPGLDQPQHF	TGCAGTGCCGCCCCAGGGCTTGACCAGCCCCAGCATTTT
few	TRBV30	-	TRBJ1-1	CARGEDTEAFF	TGTGCCAGGGGTGAGGACACTGAAGCTTTCTTT
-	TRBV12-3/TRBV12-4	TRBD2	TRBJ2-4	CASSFRDYKNIQYF	TGTGCCAGCAGTTTCCGGGACTACAAAAACATTCAGTACTTC
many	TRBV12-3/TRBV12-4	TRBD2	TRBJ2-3	CASGGGTTQYF	TGTGCCAGCGGGGGGGGGACGACGCAGTATTTT
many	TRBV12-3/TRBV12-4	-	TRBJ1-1	CASSLAGAYTEAFF	TGTGCCAGCAGTTTGGCAGGGGCTTACACTGAAGCTTTCTTT
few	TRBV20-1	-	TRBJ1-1	CSARSAIGSTEAFF	TGCAGTGCTAGATCTGCTATTGGTAGCACTGAAGCTTTCTTT
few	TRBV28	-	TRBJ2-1	CASIILGVSSYNEQFF	TGTGCCAGCATTATACTTGGGGTGAGCTCCTACAATGAGCAGTTCTTC
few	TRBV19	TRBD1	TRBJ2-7	CASSISQDRVHEQYF	TGTGCCAGTAGTATATCCCAGGACAGGGTCCACGAGCAGTACTTC
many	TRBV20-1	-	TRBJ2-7	CSALPTGRGDEQYF	TGCAGTGCTCTTCCGACAGGTCGCGGCGACGAGCAGTACTTC
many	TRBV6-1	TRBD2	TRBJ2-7	CASGRGGSSNEQYF	TGTGCCAGCGGACGGGGCGGGAGTTCTAACGAGCAGTACTTC
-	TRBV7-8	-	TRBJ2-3	CASSVRGTRTQYF	TGTGCCAGCAGCGTTCGGGGGACCAGGACGCAGTATTTT
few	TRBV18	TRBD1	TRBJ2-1	CASSPLTGNPVF	TGTGCCAGCTCACCGCTGACAGGGAATCCGGTCTTC
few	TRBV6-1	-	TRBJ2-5	CASSPEGRGGETQYF	TGTGCCAGCAGCCCGGAGGGGCGGGGCGGGGAGACCCAGTACTTC
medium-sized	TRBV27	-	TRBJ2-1	CASSHDSPPTNEQFF	TGTGCCAGCAGTCATGACTCGCCGCCGACTAATGAGCAGTTCTTC